Sequencing of this T cell receptor beta chain was carried out in a study of T cell responses to AZD1222 COVID-19 vaccine (dated by TCRdb to the early 2020s). The study in broad terms: A total of 240 or so trial participants underwent TCR sequencing, of whom approximately 200 had received two doses of AZD1222 and about 25 had received two doses of the MenACWY control vaccine. Trial participants were enrolled by age into subgroups of 18-55, 56-69 and 70-plus years, and around 150, 29 and 61 TCR-sequenced participants, respectively, were included in these subgroups. The paper's findings and limits, for the study overall: Vaccine-associated CD4 TCRs spanned the whole spike protein, with dominant responses in regions 160-218 and 743-854. Epitopes outside the regions mutated in the B.1.351 and B.1.1.7 variants were reportedly recognized by nearly half of the unique spike-specific TCRs. After two AZD1222 doses, both the breadth and the depth of spike-specific TCRs were significantly higher than at day 0 and than in MenACWY recipients. The 56-69-year group was small, and its depth increase did not reach significance, likely because of low power. Because no samples from the day 14 peak response were available, repertoires could be characterized only after the peak T cell response. Most participants were white British and females outnumbered males, and the authors suggested that clonal diversity may have been underestimated. Conclusions about previously exposed vaccinees are limited, since just five or six AZD1222 recipients were seropositive for SARS-CoV-2 at baseline.

Sample time point, as interpreted from the label and publication: about 28 days (+/-7) after the second vaccine dose. Because spike-specific TCR depth and breadth did not differ between the two schedules, AZD1222 recipients who got a second dose at roughly 4 weeks were pooled with those who got a second dose at roughly 12 weeks. The vaccinee samples were drawn from two UK trials, COV001 and COV002, one of which was a single-blind randomized controlled phase 2/3 trial testing AZD1222 (ChAdOx1 nCoV-19) in healthy adults. For TCRbeta chain sequencing, PBMC samples from trial participants were taken at day 0 and at day 28 after the second dose. About this clone itself: No cognate antigen has been identified for it. The record has no base qualities; no much larger clone is one base away.

The CDR3 regions of human TCRbeta chains were subjected to immunosequencing. Turning to the authors' computational methods: Repertoire TCRs were checked for matches against a reference library of SARS-CoV-2-specific TCRs that had been generated using the MIRA antigen-specificity platform. Breadth was defined as the fraction of unique TCRs that were SARS-CoV-2-associated, and depth was defined as the fraction of total T cells that were SARS-CoV-2-associated. Each spike-specific TCR was assigned to its reactive spike region and to a CD4 or CD8 class using the MIRA data. Log10-transformed breadth and depth values were compared by one-way ANOVA with Sidak's multiple comparisons tests. Drawn from immuneACCESS, this table holds only the in-frame rearrangements with V and J called that TCRdb kept. Clones are partly lost; checked studies trace under half to an unresolved V gene and leave the rest unexplained. That table furnishes V, J and clone size, whereas the DNA furnished D and trimming. The sample table contains about 150,000 clones; only one count was recorded for roughly nine tenths of them. The ten biggest clones cover around 1.7% of the sample.

The CDR3 spans 15 residues, from the cysteine through the phenylalanine. Only the CDR3 region is kept as DNA, spanning 45 bases read in frame from base 1. The junction shows trimming of 7 bases on V and 4 bases on J, and the gene matches do not reach 10 bases of it. CDR1 SGDLS and CDR2 YYNGEE were looked up in the germline V gene. The chain is encoded by TRBV9 joined to TRBJ2-2; 7 nucleotides in the junction match TRBD2. The material sequenced was peripheral blood, taken 28 days after the second AZD1222 dose. This TCR derives from an adult who received the AZD1222 COVID-19 vaccine. CDR3 sequence: CASGRREMPTGELFF. The nucleotide sequence is TGTGCCAGCGGAAGGCGGGAGATGCCCACCGGGGAGCTGTTTTTT.